This is a list of T cell receptor beta chains from one sample in a study of cytotoxic CD8 clonotypes in ibrutinib-treated CLL. The data were produced by immunoSEQ multiplex PCR, yet TCRdb's version contains in-frame clones alone and is incomplete. The sample lists approximately 190,000 clones, approximately 75% occurring once. The sequencing here drew on PBMCs, taken after 12 months of ibrutinib treatment. The receptor set was obtained from a human donor with chronic lymphocytic leukemia. Both conserved end residues are part of each CDR3. The D gene is left open where the match is weak. Clone size, where shown, is once, few, many, or a class for clones that have expanded.

once	.	TRBJ1-6	TRBV27	TGTGCCAGCAGTTGGGGAAACTCCTATAATTCACCCCTCCACTTT	CASSWGNSYNSPLHF
.	.	TRBJ2-5	TRBV10-3	TGTGCCATCAGTGAGGGGGGTCAAAAGGGAGAGACCCAGTACTTC	CAISEGGQKGETQYF
.	.	TRBJ2-7	TRBV6-5	TGTGCCAGCAGTCAAGGCCTTCCCTACGAGCAGTACTTC	CASSQGLPYEQYF
few	.	TRBJ1-2	TRBV5-1	TGCGCCAGCAGCAATACCGGGGCGCGAGGCTACACCTTC	CASSNTGARGYTF
.	.	TRBJ2-7	TRBV29-1	TGCAGCGTAGTGGGACTCCTTCCTTACGAGCAGTACTTC	CSVVGLLPYEQYF
.	.	TRBJ1-2	TRBV10-1	TGCGCCCCTCCCGGGAGCTATGGCTACACCTTC	CAPPGSYGYTF
.	TRBD2	TRBJ2-7	TRBV2	TGTGCCAGCAGTATGGGAAGCGGGAGGGTGGACGAGCAGTACTTC	CASSMGSGRVDEQYF
.	.	TRBJ1-1	TRBV7-2	TGTGCCAGCAGCTACAGGGAACTGAACACTGAAGCTTTCTTT	CASSYRELNTEAFF
.	.	TRBJ2-4	TRBV27	TGTGCCAGCAGCACACTAAGCAGGGTCGCCAAAAACATTCAGTACTTC	CASSTLSRVAKNIQYF
.	TRBD1	TRBJ1-4	TRBV4-2	TGTGCCAGCAGCCAAGGGACAGGGGGCCAAGATAATGAAAAACTGTTTTTT	CASSQGTGGQDNEKLFF
.	.	TRBJ2-3	TRBV7-9	TGTGCCAGCAGCTTACCTGGCAGGACAGATACGCAGTATTTT	CASSLPGRTDTQYF
.	TRBD2	TRBJ2-1	TRBV13	TGTGCCAGCAGCTCCACCCGGGGGGGTGAGCAGTTCTTC	CASSSTRGGEQFF
.	.	TRBJ1-3	TRBV6-1	TGTGCCAGCAGTGAGGGAAGGTCCTCTGGAAACACCATATATTTT	CASSEGRSSGNTIYF
.	.	TRBJ2-5	TRBV18	TGTGCCAGCTCACCGAGCCCTGTCACAGGGACTCAGAGACCCCAGTACTTC	CASSPSPVTGTQRPQYF
.	.	TRBJ2-3	TRBV5-4	TGTGCCAGCAGCTTCGCTAAGGGCCCAGATACGCAGTATTTT	CASSFAKGPDTQYF
many	.	TRBJ2-5	TRBV6-1	TGTGCCAGCAGTGCCTTGGGGACCCAGTCAGAGACCCAGTACTTC	CASSALGTQSETQYF
few	.	TRBJ1-1	TRBV28	TGTGCCAGCAGGCCACAGGGAAGGAACACTGAAGCTTTCTTT	CASRPQGRNTEAFF
.	TRBD1	TRBJ2-7	TRBV11-3	TGTGCCAGCAGCCTTCATTCGACAGGGTACGAGCAGTACTTC	CASSLHSTGYEQYF
few	TRBD1	TRBJ1-2	TRBV5-4	TGTGCCAGCAGCGCACGGGGACAGGGGGGAGGCTACACCTTC	CASSARGQGGGYTF
once	.	TRBJ2-3	TRBV29-1	TGCAGCGCGATTTACACCTCGCTTACAGATACGCAGTATTTT	CSAIYTSLTDTQYF